This T cell receptor beta chain was documented in a study of cytomegalovirus exposure and HLA in healthy donors. The CDR3 contains 14 residues. The V gene's germline CDR1 is SGHDN and CDR2 FVKESK. V lost 2 bases and J lost 2, with 10 bases in between. It was with 60 Vbeta and 13 Jbeta primers that the PCR ran. Here immunoSEQ multiplex PCR was the method, and the copy in TCRdb shows in-frame clones only, minus some. Of about 96,000 clones in the sample, 64% were seen once. Remarks on this clone: Its antigen is as yet unknown.

Notes on the study in general: The study listed 150 to 200 cytomegalovirus-associated TCR beta chains. Association of roughly 17,000 TCR beta sequences with HLA alleles was found at 0.05 false discovery rate in a later analysis.

The chain employs TRBV14 and TRBJ2-7; D ambiguous. Sequenced material: PBMCs. This clonotype was sampled from a man aged 55-75 years in good health and CMV-seronegative. The CDR3 nucleotides are TGTGCCAGCAGCCAAAGGCTAGTCGCCTACGAGCAGTACTTC. Protein: CASSQRLVAYEQYF.